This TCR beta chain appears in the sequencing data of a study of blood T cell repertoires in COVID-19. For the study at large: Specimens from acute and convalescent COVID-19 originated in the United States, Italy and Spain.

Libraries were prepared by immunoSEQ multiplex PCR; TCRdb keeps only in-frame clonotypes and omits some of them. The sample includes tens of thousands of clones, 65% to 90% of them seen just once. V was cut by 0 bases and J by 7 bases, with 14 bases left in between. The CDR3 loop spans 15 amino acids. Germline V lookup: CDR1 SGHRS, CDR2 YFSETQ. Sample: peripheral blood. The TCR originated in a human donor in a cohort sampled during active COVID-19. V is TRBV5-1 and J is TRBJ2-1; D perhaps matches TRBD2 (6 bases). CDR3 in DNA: TGCGCCAGCAGCTTGGTGGGCGGGGTGAGTAATGAGCAGTTCTTC. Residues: CASSLVGGVSNEQFF.